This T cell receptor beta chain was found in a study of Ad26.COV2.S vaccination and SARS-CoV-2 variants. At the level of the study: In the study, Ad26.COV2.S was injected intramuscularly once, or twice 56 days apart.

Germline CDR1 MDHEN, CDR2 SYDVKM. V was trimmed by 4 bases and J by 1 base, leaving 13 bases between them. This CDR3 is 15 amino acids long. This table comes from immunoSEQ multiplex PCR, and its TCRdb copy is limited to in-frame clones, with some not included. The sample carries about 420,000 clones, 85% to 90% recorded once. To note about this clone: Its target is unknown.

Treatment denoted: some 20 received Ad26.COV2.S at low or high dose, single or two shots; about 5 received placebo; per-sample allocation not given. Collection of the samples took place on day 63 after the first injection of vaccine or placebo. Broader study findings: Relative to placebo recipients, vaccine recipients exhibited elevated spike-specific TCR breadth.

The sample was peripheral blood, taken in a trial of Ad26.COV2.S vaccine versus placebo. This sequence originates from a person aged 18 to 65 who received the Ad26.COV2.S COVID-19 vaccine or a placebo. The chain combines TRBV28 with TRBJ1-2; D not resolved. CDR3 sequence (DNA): TGTGCCAGCAGTTCCCTCTGGACCTTTAACTATGGCTACACCTTC. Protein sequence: CASSSLWTFNYGYTF.